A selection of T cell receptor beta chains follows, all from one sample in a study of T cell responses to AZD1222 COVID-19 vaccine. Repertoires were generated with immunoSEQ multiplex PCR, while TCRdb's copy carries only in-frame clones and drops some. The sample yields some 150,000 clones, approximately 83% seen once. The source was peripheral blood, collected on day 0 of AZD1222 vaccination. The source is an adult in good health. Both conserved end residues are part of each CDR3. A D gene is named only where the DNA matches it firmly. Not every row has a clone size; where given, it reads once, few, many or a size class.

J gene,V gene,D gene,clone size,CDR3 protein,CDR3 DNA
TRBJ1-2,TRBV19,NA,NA,CASSMDSYGYTF,TGTGCCAGTAGTATGGACAGCTATGGCTACACCTTC
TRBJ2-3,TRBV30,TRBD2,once,CAWSVTSGEPDTQYF,TGTGCCTGGAGTGTCACTAGCGGAGAGCCAGATACGCAGTATTTT
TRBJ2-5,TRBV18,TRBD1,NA,CASSTGVQETQYF,TGTGCCAGCTCAACAGGGGTTCAAGAGACCCAGTACTTC
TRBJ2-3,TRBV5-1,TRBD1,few,CASSLNSGGSTDTQYF,TGCGCCAGCAGCTTGAACTCAGGGGGTAGCACAGATACGCAGTATTTT
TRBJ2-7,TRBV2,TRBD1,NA,CASSDMGQGSYEQYF,TGTGCCAGCAGTGATATGGGACAGGGTTCCTACGAGCAGTACTTC
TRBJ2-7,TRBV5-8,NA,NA,CASSSPTNSHEQYF,TGTGCCAGCAGCTCGCCGACTAATTCCCACGAGCAGTACTTC
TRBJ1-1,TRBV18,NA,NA,CASSYYTQNTEAFF,TGTGCCAGCTCATACTACACCCAGAACACTGAAGCTTTCTTT
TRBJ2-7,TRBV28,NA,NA,CASSFSPNEQYF,TGTGCCAGCAGTTTCTCCCCCAACGAGCAGTACTTC
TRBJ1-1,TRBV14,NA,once,CASSPRQFSLLNTEAFF,TGTGCCAGCAGCCCTAGACAGTTCTCCCTCCTGAACACTGAAGCTTTCTTT
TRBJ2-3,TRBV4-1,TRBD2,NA,CASSQVLGGPPDTQYF,TGCGCCAGCAGCCAAGTTTTGGGAGGGCCGCCAGATACGCAGTATTTT
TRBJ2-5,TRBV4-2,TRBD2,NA,CASSQDQGLGETQYF,TGTGCCAGCAGCCAAGATCAGGGACTAGGGGAGACCCAGTACTTC
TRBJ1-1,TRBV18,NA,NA,CASSPPPSGIRAFF,TGTGCCAGCTCCCCTCCACCGAGTGGAATCCGAGCTTTCTTT
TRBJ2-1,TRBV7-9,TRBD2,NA,CASSSGGNEQFF,TGTGCCAGCAGCTCGGGGGGGAATGAGCAGTTCTTC
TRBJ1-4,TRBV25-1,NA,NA,CASSLRQAYNEKLFF,TGTGCCAGCAGTTTGAGGCAGGCCTATAATGAAAAACTGTTTTTT
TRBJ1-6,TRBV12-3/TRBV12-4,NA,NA,CASSLRNGSPLHF,TGTGCCAGCAGTTTAAGGAATGGTTCACCCCTCCACTTT
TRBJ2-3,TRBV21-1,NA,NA,CASSPPSGGASTDTQYF,TGTGCCAGCAGCCCCCCCAGCGGGGGGGCTAGCACAGATACGCAGTATTTT
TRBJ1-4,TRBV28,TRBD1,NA,CASSLWGTGDEKLFF,TGTGCCAGCAGTTTATGGGGGACAGGGGATGAAAAACTGTTTTTT
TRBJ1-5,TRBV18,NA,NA,CASSPPTGTEPQHF,TGTGCCAGCTCACCTCCTACGGGGACGGAGCCCCAGCATTTT
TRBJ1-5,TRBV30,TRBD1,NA,CAWDTGGNQPQHF,TGTGCCTGGGACACAGGGGGCAATCAGCCCCAGCATTTT
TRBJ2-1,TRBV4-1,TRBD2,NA,CASSPGTSAYNEQFF,TGCGCCAGCAGCCCCGGGACTAGCGCCTACAATGAGCAGTTCTTC
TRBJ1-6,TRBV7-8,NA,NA,CASSLATAAGSPLHF,TGTGCCAGCAGCTTAGCTACCGCCGCAGGATCACCCCTCCACTTT
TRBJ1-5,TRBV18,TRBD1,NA,CASSLTGDDQPQHF,TGTGCCAGCTCACTGACAGGGGACGATCAGCCCCAGCATTTT
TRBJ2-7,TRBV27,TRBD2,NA,CASSSLLAEFTDEQYF,TGTGCCAGCAGTTCCCTACTAGCGGAGTTCACGGACGAGCAGTACTTC
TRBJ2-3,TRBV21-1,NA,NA,CASSKVAGSTDTQYF,TGTGCCAGCAGCAAAGTAGCGGGGAGCACAGATACGCAGTATTTT
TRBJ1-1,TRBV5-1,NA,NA,CASSPLSANTEAFF,TGCGCCAGCAGCCCCCTCTCTGCGAACACTGAAGCTTTCTTT
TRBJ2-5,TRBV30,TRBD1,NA,CAWSEGASLETQYF,TGTGCCTGGAGTGAGGGGGCTAGCTTGGAGACCCAGTACTTC
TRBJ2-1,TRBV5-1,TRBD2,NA,CARRAPSGRSYNEQFF,TGCGCCAGAAGGGCCCCTAGCGGGAGATCCTACAATGAGCAGTTCTTC
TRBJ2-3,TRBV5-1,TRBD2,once,CASSLGVSGRLDTQYF,TGCGCCAGCAGCTTGGGGGTAAGCGGGAGATTGGATACGCAGTATTTT
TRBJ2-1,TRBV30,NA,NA,CAWSVWVYNEQFF,TGTGCCTGGAGTGTGTGGGTGTACAATGAGCAGTTCTTC
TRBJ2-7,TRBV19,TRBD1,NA,CATRPSDRQTYEQYF,TGTGCCACCAGACCATCGGACAGGCAGACCTACGAGCAGTACTTC
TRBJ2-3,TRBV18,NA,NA,CASSPTFRDTSTDTQYF,TGTGCCAGCTCACCGACATTTCGGGACACCAGCACAGATACGCAGTATTTT
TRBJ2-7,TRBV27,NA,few,CASSLGGPRYYEQYF,TGTGCCAGCAGTTTGGGGGGACCAAGGTACTACGAGCAGTACTTC
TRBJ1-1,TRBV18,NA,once,CASSPRIVRMNTEAFF,TGTGCCAGCTCACCTCGCATAGTTCGTATGAACACTGAAGCTTTCTTT
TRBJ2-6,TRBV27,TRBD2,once,CASRGRLAGDRANVLTF,TGTGCCAGCAGGGGGAGACTAGCGGGAGATCGGGCCAACGTCCTGACTTTC
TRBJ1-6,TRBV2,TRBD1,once,CASSEEQGTSPLHF,TGTGCCAGCAGTGAGGAACAGGGGACTTCACCCCTCCACTTT
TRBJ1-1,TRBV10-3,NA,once,CAIRGAENTEAFF,TGTGCCATTAGGGGGGCCGAGAACACTGAAGCTTTCTTT